This T cell receptor beta chain is from a study of CD8 T cells in ankylosing spondylitis. Study-wide results and caveats: Researchers reportedly found disease-linked clones significantly enriched in matched ankylosing spondylitis synovial fluid. What appeared characteristic of ankylosing spondylitis blood was a TCR beta motif of 7 or 8 highly homologous variants.

Library preparation for TCR beta used quantitative 5'-RACE with molecular barcodes. TCRdb re-analysed the 5' RACE reads in MiXCR, keeping a single row per CDR3 protein. The table shows roughly 670,000 distinct CDR3 sequences, with around a fifth occurring only once. V lost 5 bases, J lost 7 bases, and 13 bases stayed unmatched. This CDR3 spans 17 amino acids. The germline CDR1 and CDR2 sequences are MGHRA and YSYEKL. This clonotype was recorded a few times. The antigen is undetermined. The sample was blood, either unsorted or a sorted T cell fraction (not recorded which). This clonotype was sampled from a male donor with ankylosing spondylitis. The V and J genes are TRBV4-1 and TRBJ2-3; 12 nucleotides match TRBD2. CDR3 nucleotide sequence: TGCGCCAGCAGCTCCGGGACTAGCGGGCTCAGCAGGAATACGCAGTATTTT. It is translated as CASSSGTSGLSRNTQYF.